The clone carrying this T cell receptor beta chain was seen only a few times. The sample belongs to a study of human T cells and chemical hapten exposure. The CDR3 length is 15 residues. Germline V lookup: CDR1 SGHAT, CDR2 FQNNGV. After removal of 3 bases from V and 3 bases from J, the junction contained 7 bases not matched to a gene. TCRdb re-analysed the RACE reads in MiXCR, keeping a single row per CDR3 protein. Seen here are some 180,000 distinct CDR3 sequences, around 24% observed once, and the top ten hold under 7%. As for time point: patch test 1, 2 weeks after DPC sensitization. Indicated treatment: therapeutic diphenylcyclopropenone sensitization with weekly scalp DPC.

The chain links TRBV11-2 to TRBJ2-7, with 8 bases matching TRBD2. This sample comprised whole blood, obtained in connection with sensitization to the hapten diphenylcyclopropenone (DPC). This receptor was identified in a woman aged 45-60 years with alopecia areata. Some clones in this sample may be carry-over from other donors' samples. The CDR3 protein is CASSLAGLASYEQYF. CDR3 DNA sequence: TGTGCCAGCAGCTTGGCTGGACTAGCAAGCTACGAGCAGTACTTC.